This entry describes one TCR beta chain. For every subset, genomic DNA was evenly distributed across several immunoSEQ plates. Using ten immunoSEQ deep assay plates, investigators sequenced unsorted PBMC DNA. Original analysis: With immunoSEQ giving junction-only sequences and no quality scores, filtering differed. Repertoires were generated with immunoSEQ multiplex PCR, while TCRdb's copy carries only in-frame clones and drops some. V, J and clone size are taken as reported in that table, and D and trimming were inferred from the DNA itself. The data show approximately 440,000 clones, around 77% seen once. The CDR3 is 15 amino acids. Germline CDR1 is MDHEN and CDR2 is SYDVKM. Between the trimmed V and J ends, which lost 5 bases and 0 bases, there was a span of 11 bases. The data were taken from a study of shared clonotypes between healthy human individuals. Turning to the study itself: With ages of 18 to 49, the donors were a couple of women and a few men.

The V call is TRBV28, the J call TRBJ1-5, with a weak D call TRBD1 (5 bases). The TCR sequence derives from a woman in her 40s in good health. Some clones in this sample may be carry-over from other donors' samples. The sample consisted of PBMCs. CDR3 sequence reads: CASSHQGFSNQPQHF. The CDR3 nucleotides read TGTGCCAGCAGTCACCAGGGATTTAGCAATCAGCCCCAGCATTTT. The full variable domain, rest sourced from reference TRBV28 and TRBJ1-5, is DVKVTQSSRYLVKRTGEKVFLECVQDMDHENMFWYRQDPGLGLRLIYFSYDVKMKEKGDIPEGYSVSREKKERFSLILESASTNQTSMYLCASSHQGFSNQPQHFGDGTRLSIL.